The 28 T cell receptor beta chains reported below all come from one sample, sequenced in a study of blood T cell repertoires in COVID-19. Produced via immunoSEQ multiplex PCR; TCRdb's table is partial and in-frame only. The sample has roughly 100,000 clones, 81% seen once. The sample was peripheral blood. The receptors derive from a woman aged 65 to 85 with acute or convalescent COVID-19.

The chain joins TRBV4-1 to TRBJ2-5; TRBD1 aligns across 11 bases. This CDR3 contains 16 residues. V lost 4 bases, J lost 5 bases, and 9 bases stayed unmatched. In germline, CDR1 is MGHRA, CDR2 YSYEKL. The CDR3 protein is CASSPLGDRGIETQYF. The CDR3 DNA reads TGCGCCAGCAGCCCGCTGGGGGACAGGGGGATCGAGACCCAGTACTTC.

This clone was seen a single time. The CDR3 sequence is CASSLAIIGTDRNQPQHF. For the CDR3, the DNA is TGTGCCAGCAGCTTAGCGATAATCGGGACAGATCGCAATCAGCCCCAGCATTTT. The chain has TRBV7-8 and TRBJ1-5, with 7 positions matching TRBD1. The germline V gene encodes CDR1 SGHVS and CDR2 FQNEAQ. V shed 0 bases and J 2 bases; nucleotides not matched to a gene: 10. The CDR3 sequence is 18 residues long.

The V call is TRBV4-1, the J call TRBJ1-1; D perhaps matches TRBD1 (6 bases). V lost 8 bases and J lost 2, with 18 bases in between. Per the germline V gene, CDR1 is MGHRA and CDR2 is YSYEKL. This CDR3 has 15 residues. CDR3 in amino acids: CASSGTPSGNTEAFF. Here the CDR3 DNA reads TGCGCCAGCTCCGGGACACCCTCGGGAAACACTGAAGCTTTCTTT.

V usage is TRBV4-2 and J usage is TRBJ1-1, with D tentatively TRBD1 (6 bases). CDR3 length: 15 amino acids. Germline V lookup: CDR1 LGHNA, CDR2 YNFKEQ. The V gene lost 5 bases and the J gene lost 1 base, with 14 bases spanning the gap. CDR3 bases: TGTGCCAGCAGCTACGAAGGGACATCGAACACTGAAGCTTTCTTT. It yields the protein CASSYEGTSNTEAFF.

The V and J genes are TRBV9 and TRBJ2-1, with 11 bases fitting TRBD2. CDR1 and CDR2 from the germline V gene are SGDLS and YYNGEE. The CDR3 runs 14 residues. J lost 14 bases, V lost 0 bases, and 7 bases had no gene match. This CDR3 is CASSVVELAGVKFF. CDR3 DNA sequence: TGTGCCAGCAGCGTAGTGGAACTAGCGGGAGTCAAGTTCTTC.

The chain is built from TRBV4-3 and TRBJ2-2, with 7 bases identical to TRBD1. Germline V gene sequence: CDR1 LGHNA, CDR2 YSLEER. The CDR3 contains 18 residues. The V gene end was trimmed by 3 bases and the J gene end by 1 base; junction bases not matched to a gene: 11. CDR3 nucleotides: TGCGCCAGCAGCCAGATGATAACAGGGGTTAGGAACACCGGGGAGCTGTTTTTT. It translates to CASSQMITGVRNTGELFF.

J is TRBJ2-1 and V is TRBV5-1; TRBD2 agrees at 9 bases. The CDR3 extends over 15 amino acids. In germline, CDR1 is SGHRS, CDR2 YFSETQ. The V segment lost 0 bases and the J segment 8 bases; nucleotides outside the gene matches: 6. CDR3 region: CASSLVASGIYEQFF. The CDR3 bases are TGCGCCAGCAGCTTGGTGGCTAGCGGGATTTATGAGCAGTTCTTC.

The CDR3 region has the DNA TGTGCCAGCAGCCCGCGGGGGAGGCTCTACAATGAGCAGTTCTTC. Translation: CASSPRGRLYNEQFF. The chain employs TRBV28 and TRBJ2-1; 7 bases are shared with TRBD2. The CDR3 sequence is 15 residues long. Germline V lookup: CDR1 MDHEN, CDR2 SYDVKM. With V trimmed by 6 bases and J by 3 bases, 8 bases remained unmatched. Supplemented by reference TRBV28 and TRBJ2-1, the full variable domain reads DVKVTQSSRYLVKRTGEKVFLECVQDMDHENMFWYRQDPGLGLRLIYFSYDVKMKEKGDIPEGYSVSREKKERFSLILESASTNQTSMYLCASSPRGRLYNEQFFGPGTRLTVL.

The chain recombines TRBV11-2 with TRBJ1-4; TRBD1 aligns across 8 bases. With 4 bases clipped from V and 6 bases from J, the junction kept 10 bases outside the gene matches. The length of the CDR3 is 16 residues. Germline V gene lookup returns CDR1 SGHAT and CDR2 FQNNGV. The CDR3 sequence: CASSSRTETGDEKLFF. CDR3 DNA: TGTGCCAGCAGCTCGCGGACGGAGACAGGGGATGAAAAACTGTTTTTT. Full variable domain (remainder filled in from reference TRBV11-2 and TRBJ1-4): EAGVAQSPRYKIIEKRQSVAFWCNPISGHATLYWYQQILGQGPKLLIQFQNNGVVDDSQLPKDRFSAERLKGVDSTLKIQPAKLEDSAVYLCASSSRTETGDEKLFFGSGTQLSVL.

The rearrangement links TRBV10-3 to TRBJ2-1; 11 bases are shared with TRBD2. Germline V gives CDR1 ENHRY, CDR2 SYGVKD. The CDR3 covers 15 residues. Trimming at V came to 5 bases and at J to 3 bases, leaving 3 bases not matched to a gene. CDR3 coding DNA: TGTGCCATCAGTCTGACTAGCGGGAACTACAATGAGCAGTTCTTC. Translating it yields CAISLTSGNYNEQFF.

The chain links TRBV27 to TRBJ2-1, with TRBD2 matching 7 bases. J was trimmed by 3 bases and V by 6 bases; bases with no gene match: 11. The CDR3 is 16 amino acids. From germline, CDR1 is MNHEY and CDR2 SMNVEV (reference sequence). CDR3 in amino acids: CASRPRGGLLYNEQFF. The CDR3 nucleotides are TGTGCCAGCAGACCACGGGGAGGGCTGCTCTACAATGAGCAGTTCTTC.

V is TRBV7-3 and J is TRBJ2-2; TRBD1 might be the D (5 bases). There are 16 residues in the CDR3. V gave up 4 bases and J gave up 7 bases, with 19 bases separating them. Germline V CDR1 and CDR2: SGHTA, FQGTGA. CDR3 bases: TGTGCCAGCAGCTCCTCCAGGGCCCTCAATAGCGGGGAGCTGTTTTTT. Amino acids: CASSSSRALNSGELFF. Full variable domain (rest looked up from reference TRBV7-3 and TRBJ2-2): GAGVSQTPSNKVTEKGKYVELRCDPISGHTALYWYRQSLGQGPEFLIYFQGTGAADDSGLPNDRFFAVRPEGSVSTLKIQRTERGDSAVYLCASSSSRALNSGELFFGEGSRLTVL.

CDR3 coding DNA: TGTGCCAGCAGCTTAGCGTCCATGAACACTGAAGCTTTCTTT. This codes for CASSLASMNTEAFF. The V and J genes are TRBV7-8 and TRBJ1-1; D is unresolved. This CDR3 contains 14 residues. Germline V gives CDR1 SGHVS, CDR2 FQNEAQ. Trimming removed 0 bases at V and 0 bases at J, with 5 bases between.

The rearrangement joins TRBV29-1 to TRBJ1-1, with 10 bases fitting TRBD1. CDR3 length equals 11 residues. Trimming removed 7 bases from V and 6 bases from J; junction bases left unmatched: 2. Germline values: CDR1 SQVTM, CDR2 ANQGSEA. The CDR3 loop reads CSADRGPEAFF. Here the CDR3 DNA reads TGCAGCGCCGACAGGGGGCCTGAAGCTTTCTTT.

The CDR3: CASSSLGGPTYEQYF. In DNA form, the CDR3 reads TGTGCCAGCAGCTCCCTCGGGGGGCCGACCTACGAGCAGTACTTC. The rearrangement links TRBV11-1 to TRBJ2-7, with D perhaps matching TRBD2 (7 bases). Germline CDR1 reads SGHAT; CDR2 reads FQDESV (reference sequence). The V end was cut by 4 bases, the J end by 2 bases, with 15 bases between. This CDR3 is 15 amino acids long.

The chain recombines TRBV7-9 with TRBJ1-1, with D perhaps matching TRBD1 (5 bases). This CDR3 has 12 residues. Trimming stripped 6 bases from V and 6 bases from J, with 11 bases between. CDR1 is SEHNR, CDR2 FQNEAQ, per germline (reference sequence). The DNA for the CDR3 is TGTGCCAGCAGGGACACCGGGCCTGAAGCTTTCTTT. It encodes CASRDTGPEAFF.

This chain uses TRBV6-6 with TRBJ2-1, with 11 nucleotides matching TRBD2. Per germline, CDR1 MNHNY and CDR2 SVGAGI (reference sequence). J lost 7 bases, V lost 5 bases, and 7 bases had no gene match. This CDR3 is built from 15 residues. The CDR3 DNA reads TGTGCCAGCAGTCGGGGGGGGACTAGCGGTAATGAGCAGTTCTTC. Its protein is CASSRGGTSGNEQFF.

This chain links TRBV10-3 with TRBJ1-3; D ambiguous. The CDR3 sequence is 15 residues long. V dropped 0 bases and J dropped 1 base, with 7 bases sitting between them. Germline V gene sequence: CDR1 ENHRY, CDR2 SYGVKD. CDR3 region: CAISESNTSGNTIYF. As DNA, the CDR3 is TGTGCCATCAGTGAGTCAAACACGTCTGGAAACACCATATATTTT.

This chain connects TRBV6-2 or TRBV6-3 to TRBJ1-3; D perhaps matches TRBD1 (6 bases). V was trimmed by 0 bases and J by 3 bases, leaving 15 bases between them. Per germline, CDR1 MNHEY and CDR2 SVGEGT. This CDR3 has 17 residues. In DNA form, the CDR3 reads TGTGCCAGCAGTTACTCGACAACAGGGAAAGATGGAAACACCATATATTTT. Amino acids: CASSYSTTGKDGNTIYF.

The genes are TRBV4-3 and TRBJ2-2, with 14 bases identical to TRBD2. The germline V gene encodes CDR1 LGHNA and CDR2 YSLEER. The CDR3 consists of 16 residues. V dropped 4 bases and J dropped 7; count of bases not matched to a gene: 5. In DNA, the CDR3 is TGCGCCAGCAGCCGTAGACTAGCGGGAGGGGTCGGGGAGCTGTTTTTT. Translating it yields CASSRRLAGGVGELFF.

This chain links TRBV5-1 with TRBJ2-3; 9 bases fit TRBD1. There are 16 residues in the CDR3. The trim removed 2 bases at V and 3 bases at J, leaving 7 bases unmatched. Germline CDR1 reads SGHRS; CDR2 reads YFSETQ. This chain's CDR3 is CASSFQDRGGTDTQYF. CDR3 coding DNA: TGCGCCAGCAGCTTCCAGGACAGGGGTGGGACAGATACGCAGTATTTT.

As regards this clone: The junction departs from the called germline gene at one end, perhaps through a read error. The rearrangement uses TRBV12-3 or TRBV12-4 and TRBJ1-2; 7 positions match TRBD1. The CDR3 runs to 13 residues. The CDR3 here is CASSQQGNYGYTF. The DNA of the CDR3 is TGTGCCAGCAGCCAACAGGGGAACTACGGCTACACCTTC.

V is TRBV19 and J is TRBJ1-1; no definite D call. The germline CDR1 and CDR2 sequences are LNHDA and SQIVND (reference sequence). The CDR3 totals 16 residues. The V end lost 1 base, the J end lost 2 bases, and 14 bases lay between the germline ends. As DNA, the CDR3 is TGTGCCAGTAGTATAGTCCGGCAGGCGTCAAACACTGAAGCTTTCTTT. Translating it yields CASSIVRQASNTEAFF.

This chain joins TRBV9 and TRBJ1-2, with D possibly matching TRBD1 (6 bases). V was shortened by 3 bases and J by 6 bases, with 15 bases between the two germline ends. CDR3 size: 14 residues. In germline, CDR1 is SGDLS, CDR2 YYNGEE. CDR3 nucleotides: TGTGCCAGCAGCGACAGGGTCCCCAAGGATGGCTACACCTTC. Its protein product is CASSDRVPKDGYTF. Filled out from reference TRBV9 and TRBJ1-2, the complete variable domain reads DSGVTQTPKHLITATGQRVTLRCSPRSGDLSVYWYQQSLDQGLQFLIQYYNGEERAKGNILERFSAQQFPDLHSELNLSSLELGDSALYFCASSDRVPKDGYTFGSGTRLTVV.

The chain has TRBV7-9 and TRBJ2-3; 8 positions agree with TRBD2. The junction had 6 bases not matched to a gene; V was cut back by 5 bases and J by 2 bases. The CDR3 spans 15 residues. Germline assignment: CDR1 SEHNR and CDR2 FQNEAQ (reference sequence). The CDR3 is CASSLGLASTDTQYF. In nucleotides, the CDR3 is TGTGCCAGCAGCCTCGGACTAGCCTCCACAGATACGCAGTATTTT. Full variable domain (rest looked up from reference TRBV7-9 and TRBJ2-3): DTGVSQNPRHKITKRGQNVTFRCDPISEHNRLYWYRQTLGQGPEFLTYFQNEAQLEKSRLLSDRFSAERPKGSFSTLEIQRTEQGDSAMYLCASSLGLASTDTQYFGPGTRLTVL.

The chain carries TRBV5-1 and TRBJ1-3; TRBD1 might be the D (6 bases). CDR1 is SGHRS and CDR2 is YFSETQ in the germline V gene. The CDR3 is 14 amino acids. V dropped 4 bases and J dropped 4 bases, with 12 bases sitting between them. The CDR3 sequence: CASSPRGSGNTIYF. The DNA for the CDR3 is TGCGCCAGCAGCCCCAGGGGCAGCGGAAACACCATATATTTT.

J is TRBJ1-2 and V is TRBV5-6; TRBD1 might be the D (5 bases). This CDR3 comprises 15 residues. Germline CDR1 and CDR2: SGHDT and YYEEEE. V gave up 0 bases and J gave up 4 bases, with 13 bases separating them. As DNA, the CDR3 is TGTGCCAGCAGCTTGGCATGGGGGGATGGCTATGGCTACACCTTC. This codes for CASSLAWGDGYGYTF.

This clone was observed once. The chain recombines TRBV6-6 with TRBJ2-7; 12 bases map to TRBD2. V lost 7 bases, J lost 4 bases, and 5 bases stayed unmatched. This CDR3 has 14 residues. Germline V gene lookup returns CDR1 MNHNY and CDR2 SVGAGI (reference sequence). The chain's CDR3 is CASTRTSGIYEQYF. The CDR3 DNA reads TGTGCCAGCACCAGGACTAGCGGGATTTACGAGCAGTACTTC.